This TCR beta chain was profiled in a study of Graves' ophthalmopathy and Graves' hyperthyroidism. Overall study: Pretreatment peripheral blood was obtained at initial diagnosis.

The hyperthyroidism patients, aged 18 to 65, had been newly diagnosed, with under 2 months' duration. Beta-chain TCR CDR3 regions were amplified from RNA transcripts. Second-round multiplex PCR came after a first-round RT-PCR that employed HTBI primers. TCRdb used MiXCR to reprocess the multiplex PCR reads, holding one entry per CDR3 protein. The sample yields hundreds of thousands of distinct CDR3 sequences, more than 20% seen once. This CDR3 has 15 amino acids. V was shortened by 2 bases and J by 0 bases, with 11 bases between the two germline ends. From germline, CDR1 is SGHRS and CDR2 YFSETQ. Study results and caveats: The blood repertoire also included most expanded thyroid clonotypes above 0.001 frequency.

This clonotype was detected many times. Its antigen remains unknown. The receptor was derived from a woman aged 18-29 years with stable Graves' hyperthyroidism. The J gene is TRBJ1-1, the V gene TRBV5-1; no firm D call. Material for sequencing was peripheral blood. The CDR3, as DNA: TGCGCCAGCAGCTTTTCCCCACTCATGAACACTGAAGCTTTCTTT. It encodes CASSFSPLMNTEAFF.